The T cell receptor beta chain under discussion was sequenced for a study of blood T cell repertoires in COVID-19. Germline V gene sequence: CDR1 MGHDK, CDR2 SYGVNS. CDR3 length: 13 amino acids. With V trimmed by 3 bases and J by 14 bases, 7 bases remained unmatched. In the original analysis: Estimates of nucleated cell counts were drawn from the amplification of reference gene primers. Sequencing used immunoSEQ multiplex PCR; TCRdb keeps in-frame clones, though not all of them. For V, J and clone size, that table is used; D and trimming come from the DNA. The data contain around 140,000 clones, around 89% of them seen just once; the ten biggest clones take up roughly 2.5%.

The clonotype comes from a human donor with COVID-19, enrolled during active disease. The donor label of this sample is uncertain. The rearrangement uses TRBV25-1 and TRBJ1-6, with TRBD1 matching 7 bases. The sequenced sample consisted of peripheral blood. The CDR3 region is CASSDFDRAALHF. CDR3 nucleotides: TGTGCCAGCAGTGACTTTGACAGGGCGGCCCTCCACTTT.